Sequencing of this T cell receptor beta chain was carried out in a study of beta chain features in type 1 diabetes. The length of the CDR3 is 15 residues. The sequenced template was cDNA made from the entire isolated RNA. Generated by immunoSEQ multiplex PCR, the TCRdb table keeps only in-frame clones and is missing some. The sample yields under 500,000 clones, about 32% seen once. Per donor, one heparinised blood draw averaged approximately 120 mL. This TCR was sampled from a man between 18 and 35 years old in good health. The chain uses TRBV21-1 and TRBJ2-7; the table calls TRBD1, which could not be checked here. TRBV21-1 is annotated as a pseudogene. The source material was naive CD4+ T cells from blood. This CDR3 reads CASSRRRTAPYEQYF. In nucleotides, the CDR3 is TGTGCCAGCAGCCGAAGGAGGACAGCCCCCTACGAGCAGTACTTC.